This T cell receptor (beta chain) was sequenced for a study of shared clonotypes between healthy human individuals. An even split of each subset's genomic DNA across several immunoSEQ plates was performed. Profiling relied on immunoSEQ multiplex PCR, and the TCRdb table lists in-frame clones only, not all of them. The sample lists 2.3 million or so clones; more than 85% were seen once. A remark on this clone: Its specificity is unknown.

The CDR3 totals 15 residues. Germline loops: CDR1 SGHTA, CDR2 FQGTGA. V lost 3 bases to trimming and J lost 5 bases; unmatched junction nucleotides: 4. Study-wide results and caveats: Though the depth was large, rarefaction showed that sorted-subset sequencing was incomplete. Investigators collected only blood, and repertoires in tissues likely differ. Enrolling few donors narrowed the genetic and exposure-history diversity that was represented.

The receptor's source is a man aged 18-30 years in good health. Some clones in this sample may be carry-over from other donors' samples. The chain recombines TRBV7-3 with TRBJ2-2; TRBD2 matches 9 bases. Sample: naive CD4+ T cells from PBMCs. Stated subset: CD45RA+ positively selected. The CDR3, as DNA: TGTGCCAGCAGCTTGGCGGGAGGGAGGACCGGGGAGCTGTTTTTT. Its protein product is CASSLAGGRTGELFF.